These 7 T cell receptor beta chains were all obtained from the same sample, sequenced in a study of T cells in Graves' hyperthyroidism and ophthalmopathy (dated by TCRdb to the late 2010s). Receptors were amplified or captured by multiplex PCR. This sample was sequenced with an Illumina HiSeq 2000. The TCR beta CDR3 regions were amplified from the RNA transcripts. The TCR CDR3 was subjected to a first round of RT-PCR using the HTBI primer set and the Qiagen OneStep RT-PCR kit. Clones were called with MiXCR by TCRdb after fastp trimmed the public reads at Q25, and only in-frame beta chains were retained. Every CDR3 protein is listed once, alongside the most common genes and DNA of its rows. The sample table lists more than 300,000 distinct CDR3 sequences, approximately 17% of them with a count of one. The ten largest clones take up 40% of the sample. The sample comprised blood. Receptors originate from a man in his late teens or twenties with Graves' ophthalmopathy.

This clonotype was picked up many times. The genes are TRBV7-9 and TRBJ2-5; D unclear. The CDR3 spans 11 residues. Germline loops: CDR1 SEHNR, CDR2 FQNEAQ (reference sequence). Trimming took 8 bases from V and 7 from J, leaving 11 bases between them. The CDR3 reads CASRVGVTQYF. CDR3 sequence (DNA): TGTGCCAGCCGGGTCGGTGTGACCCAGTACTTC.

The chain joins TRBV6-4 to TRBJ2-7; 13 nucleotides agree with TRBD2. The CDR3 runs to 15 residues. J gave up 4 bases and V 3 bases, and 3 bases lay outside the gene matches. CDR1 and CDR2 from the germline V gene are MRHNA and SNTAGT. The CDR3 is CASSEGTSGVYEQYF. Written as DNA, the CDR3 is TGTGCCAGCAGTGAGGGGACTAGCGGGGTTTACGAGCAGTACTTC.

The V call is TRBV19, the J call TRBJ1-2; D gene unclear. CDR1 is LNHDA, CDR2 SQIVND, per germline (reference sequence). With 5 bases removed from V and 8 bases from J, the gap between germline ends came to 12 bases. The CDR3 is made up of 12 amino acids. CDR3 in amino acids: CASSHTLLGYTF. Here the CDR3 DNA reads TGTGCCAGTAGTCACACCTTACTGGGCTACACCTTC.

This clonotype was recorded many times. The chain carries TRBV29-1 and TRBJ1-1; possibly TRBD1 for D (6 bases). Germline V gene data show CDR1 as SQVTM and CDR2 as ANQGSEA. This CDR3 contains 12 residues. The V end lost 7 bases, the J end lost 2 bases, and 11 bases lay between the germline ends. The CDR3 spells CSGRQVNTEAFF. CDR3 in DNA: TGCAGCGGGAGACAGGTTAACACTGAAGCTTTCTTT.

This clonotype was counted ten times or more. This chain links TRBV10-3 with TRBJ1-1; D is undetermined. Looked up from germline, CDR1 is ENHRY and CDR2 is SYGVKD. The V gene lost 6 bases and the J gene lost 7 bases, with 9 bases spanning the gap. CDR3 size: 11 residues. This CDR3 is CAISDGSEAFF. CDR3 nucleotides: TGTGCCATCAGCGACGGCAGTGAAGCTTTCTTT.

This clonotype came up many times. The rearrangement joins TRBV2 to TRBJ2-1; 7 positions match TRBD1. Trimming at V came to 11 bases and at J to 6 bases, leaving 10 bases not matched to a gene. The germline gives CDR1 SNHLY, CDR2 FYNNEI. The CDR3 is made up of 13 amino acids. CDR3 bases: TGTGCCCGTGACAGGGAGATGGGCAATGAGCAGTTCTTC. Translated, it gives CARDREMGNEQFF.

This clonotype was detected ten times or more. V is TRBV5-5 and J is TRBJ1-1; D is unresolved. The CDR3 sequence is 15 residues long. Germline CDR1 and CDR2: SGHKS and YYEKEE (reference sequence). V was trimmed by 4 bases and J by 1 base, leaving 14 bases between them. The DNA of the CDR3 is TGTGCCAGCAGCGTCGTCGGGCCGCCGAACACTGAAGCTTTCTTT. Amino acids: CASSVVGPPNTEAFF.